The clone carrying this T cell receptor beta chain was picked up many times. No antigen is known for it. 5'RACE generated cDNA with 10-nucleotide random UMIs. In each sequencing run, over 160 million TCR-beta sequences were generated from 15-18 subjects. TCRdb called the 5' RACE reads again in MiXCR, with one record for every CDR3 protein. The sample includes more than 50,000 distinct CDR3 sequences, less than 5.5% of them seen just once. This specimen belongs to a study of neurological immune-mediated disorders. Whole-study findings and limits: The greatest TCR clonal expansion occurred in HTLV-1-associated myelopathy and the least in multiple sclerosis, which fell below healthy controls. The repertoires of 18 of 34 multiple sclerosis patients were placed by phylogenetic grouping in a single related-CDR3 cluster, which may be a signature.

CDR1 is DFQATT, CDR2 SNEGSKA, per germline (reference sequence). V lost 4 bases and J 2 bases, leaving 18 bases between the germline ends. This CDR3 spans 15 amino acids. The sequenced sample consisted of PBMCs. This sequence joins TRBV20-1 and TRBJ2-7; TRBD1 might be the D (6 bases). The receptor was isolated from a woman in her 30s with multiple sclerosis. CDR3 sequence: CSATLGARTTYEQYF. Here the CDR3 DNA reads TGCAGTGCTACTCTGGGGGCCCGTACCACCTACGAGCAGTACTTC.